This TCR beta chain emerged from a study of T-cell reconstitution after alpha-beta-depleted transplantation in children. General study points: When one year had passed after transplant, most T-cell counts and diversity came from newly produced T cells. Certain patients had high TCRbeta diversity at day 60, and it came from recipient T cells and thymic progenitors that survived. About two months after transplant, alpha-beta T cells reportedly came from several hundred expanded graft clones.

The J segment lost 11 bases and the V segment lost 4 bases, leaving 4 bases of the junction unmatched. CDR3 length: 14 amino acids. Germline CDR1 is LNHNV and CDR2 is YYDKDF (reference sequence). A note on this clonotype: Its antigen is currently unknown.

Unique molecular identifiers were used in preparing the TCRbeta library. TCRdb called the PCR reads again in MiXCR, with one record for every CDR3 protein. The sample shows 800,000 to 1,000,000 distinct CDR3 sequences, about 26% of them seen only once. This TCR derives from a boy under three years old who had a stem cell transplant for SCID, so the T cells may come from the graft donor. This sequence joins TRBV15 and TRBJ2-1; TRBD2 aligns across 14 bases. Sequenced here: PBMCs, mostly from graft donor cells, sampled 360 days after TCRalphabeta/CD19-depleted stem cell transplant. The DNA for the CDR3 is TGTGCCACCAGCATAGGACTAGCGGGGGGACAGCAGTTCTTC. Its protein is CATSIGLAGGQQFF. Using reference TRBV15 and TRBJ2-1 for the parts outside the CDR3, the full variable domain is DAMVIQNPRYQVTQFGKPVTLSCSQTLNHNVMYWYQQKSSQAPKLLFHYYDKDFNNEADTPDNFQSRRPNTSFCFLDIRSPGLGDTAMYLCATSIGLAGGQQFFGPGTRLTVL.